Below are 10 T cell receptor beta chains sequenced from a single sample in a study of blood T cell repertoires in COVID-19. TCRdb's table, derived via immunoSEQ multiplex PCR, lists solely in-frame clones and lacks some. The profile shows around 220,000 clones, 70% to 90% of them singletons. The source material was peripheral blood. These TCRs come from a man aged 45-60 years with acute or convalescent COVID-19.

The chain carries TRBV18 and TRBJ1-4, with a possible D match to TRBD1 (5 bases). Trimming cost V 3 bases and J 5 bases, with 19 bases left between them. The CDR3 length is 17 residues. Germline CDR1 is KGHSH and CDR2 is LQKENI. The CDR3 is CASSPLGVTGSNEKLFF. The CDR3 DNA follows: TGTGCCAGCTCACCGTTAGGGGTAACAGGTTCCAATGAAAAACTGTTTTTT.

CDR3 loop: CASSLTAQRRGEQYF. In DNA, the CDR3 is TGTGCCAGCAGCTTAACAGCTCAGCGAAGGGGCGAGCAGTACTTC. The chain is built from TRBV7-6 and TRBJ2-7; D might be TRBD1 (5 bases). V was cut by 2 bases and J by 6 bases, with 17 bases left in between. CDR3 length equals 15 residues. Germline CDR1 is SGHVS and CDR2 is FNYEAQ. The full variable domain, in which reference TRBV7-6 and TRBJ2-7 provide the parts outside the CDR3, is GAGVSQSPRYKVTKRGQDVALRCDPISGHVSLYWYRQALGQGPEFLTYFNYEAQQDKSGLPNDRFSAERPEGSISTLTIQRTEQRDSAMYRCASSLTAQRRGEQYFGPGTRLTVT.

The rearrangement joins TRBV5-4 to TRBJ1-4; 7 bases are shared with TRBD1. Unmatched junction bases numbered 5, after V lost 4 bases and J lost 5 bases. The CDR3 spans 14 residues. Germline V gene lookup returns CDR1 SGHNT and CDR2 YYREEE (reference sequence). The CDR3 spells CASSGGQPNEKLFF. The CDR3 bases are TGTGCCAGCAGCGGGGGACAGCCAAATGAAAAACTGTTTTTT. The whole variable domain, remainder taken from reference TRBV5-4 and TRBJ1-4, is ETGVTQSPTHLIKTRGQQVTLRCSSQSGHNTVSWYQQALGQGPQFIFQYYREEENGRGNFPPRFSGLQFPNYSSELNVNALELDDSALYLCASSGGQPNEKLFFGSGTQLSVL.

The V call is TRBV6-5, the J call TRBJ1-2; TRBD1 matches at 7 bases. With V trimmed by 2 bases and J by 2 bases, 2 bases remained unmatched. This CDR3 contains 14 residues. The germline V gene has CDR1 MNHEY and CDR2 SVGAGI. In DNA form, the CDR3 reads TGTGCCAGCAGTTACAGGGGGCCCAACTATGGCTACACCTTC. Protein: CASSYRGPNYGYTF.

The rearrangement links TRBV29-1 to TRBJ2-3, with D possibly being TRBD1 (6 bases). The V and J ends lost 5 bases and 2 bases respectively, with 11 bases between them. The CDR3 consists of 13 residues. CDR1 and CDR2 (germline): SQVTM, ANQGSEA. For the CDR3, the DNA is TGCAGCGTTCGATGGGGGCCCACAGATACGCAGTATTTT. Translated: CSVRWGPTDTQYF.

V gene TRBV19 combines with J gene TRBJ2-1; 10 positions agree with TRBD2. Trimming took 8 bases from V and 4 from J; bases not matched to a gene: 11. The CDR3 runs 16 residues. CDR1 is LNHDA, CDR2 SQIVND, per germline (reference sequence). The CDR3 here is CASSKLAGLQYNEQFF. CDR3 nucleotides: TGTGCCAGTTCTAAACTAGCGGGGTTACAATACAATGAGCAGTTCTTC.

This rearrangement joins TRBV6-1 to TRBJ2-5; TRBD2 aligns across 10 bases. Unmatched junction bases numbered 9, after V lost 1 base and J lost 7 bases. Germline values: CDR1 MNHNS, CDR2 SASEGT. There are 16 residues in the CDR3. The CDR3 protein is CASSEGQQLAGMTQYF. For the CDR3, the DNA is TGTGCCAGCAGTGAAGGTCAGCAACTAGCGGGGATGACCCAGTACTTC.

This chain joins TRBV6-2 or TRBV6-3 and TRBJ2-7; 11 nucleotides match TRBD2. Germline CDR1 and CDR2: MNHEY and SVGEGT. This CDR3 comprises 16 residues. The V segment lost 6 bases and the J segment 2 bases; nucleotides outside the gene matches: 9. The CDR3 DNA reads TGTGCCAGCAGCCCCCAGTTAGCGGGGGGGACCTACGAGCAGTACTTC. This translates into CASSPQLAGGTYEQYF.

In DNA, the CDR3 is TGTGCTAGTGGTTTGGTACCAGGGAACACTGAAGCTTTCTTT. It translates to CASGLVPGNTEAFF. This chain joins TRBV12-5 and TRBJ1-1, with unresolved D. This CDR3 region has 14 residues. V lost 0 bases and J lost 1, with 6 bases in between. Germline V gives CDR1 LGHNT, CDR2 FRNRAP.

In nucleotides, the CDR3 is TGTGCCACCAGCAGAGATTCTAGGGGGGGTACCTTC. It is translated as CATSRDSRGGTF. V is TRBV15 and J is TRBJ1-2; possibly TRBD1 for D (6 bases). Germline lookup yields CDR1 LNHNV and CDR2 YYDKDF (reference sequence). The V end was cut by 0 bases, the J end by 14 bases, with 13 bases between. There are 12 residues in the CDR3. The full variable domain, its missing parts supplied by reference TRBV15 and TRBJ1-2, is DAMVIQNPRYQVTQFGKPVTLSCSQTLNHNVMYWYQQKSSQAPKLLFHYYDKDFNNEADTPDNFQSRRPNTSFCFLDIRSPGLGDTAMYLCATSRDSRGGTFGSGTRLTVV.